This T cell receptor (beta chain) stems from a study of T cells in Graves' hyperthyroidism and ophthalmopathy (dated by TCRdb to about 2019). Turning to the overall study: Peripheral blood samples were taken at initial diagnosis, before any treatment was given. A discovery cohort of roughly 96 patients, approximately 45 with Graves' ophthalmopathy and 57 with stable Graves' hyperthyroidism, was used to find distinguishing TCR V-J signatures. Whether ophthalmopathy could be predicted prospectively was tested in an independent validation cohort made up of roughly 20 hyperthyroidism patients plus 17 patients who later progressed to ophthalmopathy. The 75 to 100 discovery patients were divided at random into training and test sets in a 7:3 ratio. The study also compared thyroid tissue and blood T-cell repertoires from a handful of Graves' hyperthyroidism patients. After sampling, hyperthyroidism patients received methimazole starting at 30 mg daily, and ophthalmopathy patients received high-dose intravenous methylprednisolone. The paper describes TCR Vbeta CDR3 sequencing of around 140 peripheral blood samples, made up of fewer than 50 ophthalmopathy patients, roughly 80 hyperthyroidism patients and 17 progressor patients. Study-level results and caveats: A model built on a 13 V-J signature distinguished ophthalmopathy from stable hyperthyroidism, reaching about 88% sensitivity and around 81% specificity in cross-validation and 80%/75% in testing. Sample size was not statistically predetermined, and investigators were not blinded to group allocation. Most expanded thyroid clonotypes (frequency above 0.001) were also detected in blood, a finding suggesting that blood repertoires may reflect thyroid immune responses. In validation, the model predicted progression to ophthalmopathy with 55% to 71% sensitivity and about 73% specificity, a median of approximately 6.5 months before onset.

CDR3 length: 16 amino acids, cysteine to phenylalanine. The retained sequence is limited to the CDR3, 48 bases, with the frame set at the first base. The germline V gene sets CDR1 to SGHTA and CDR2 to FQGNSA. V sheds 5 bases and J sheds 6 bases, leaving 22 bases between their ends. TCR beta CDR3 regions were amplified from RNA transcripts. A first-round RT-PCR of the TCR CDR3 used the HTBI primer set with the Qiagen OneStep RT-PCR kit. Libraries were constructed in a second round of multiplex PCR, after which size selection and purification were performed. Libraries were sequenced paired-end with 100 bp reads on an Illumina HiSeq2000. Under the source paper's analysis protocol: SOAPnuke was used to process the raw data, removing reads that contained adapters or uncalled bases, had a mean Phred below 15, or lacked an exact match to the constant primer or identifier. High-quality paired reads were merged with COPE v1.2.5, and unique nucleotide sequences were defined as clonotypes. Clonotypes were aligned to IMGT TRBV, TRBD and TRBJ reference segments using MiTCR v1.1. Only V-J combinations with frequency above 0.0001, covering roughly 99% of repertoires, were analysed. A TCS score was defined as the ratio of F50 (clonal expansion) to E x V (chaos), with BLOSUM62-based TCRdist applied between CDR3 peptides within each V-J. Welch's t-statistics and random forest reduced some 510 V-J features to about 12, which were used in a naive Bayes classifier (R e1071). TCRdb reprocessing: public reads trimmed at Q25 with fastp, clones called with MiXCR, in-frame beta chains kept. For every CDR3 protein sequence, its rows merge into one entry that carries the most common genes and DNA. What appears here as the V and J calls and clone size reflects TCRdb's work, not the paper's. The sample includes about 340,000 distinct CDR3 sequences, with 15% to 20% observed a single time. 45% to 55% of the sample is taken by the ten largest.

A patient counted as having stable Graves' hyperthyroidism if no progression to ophthalmopathy occurred over 18 months of follow-up. Hyperthyroidism patients were newly diagnosed, had a disease duration of under 2 months, and were aged 18 to 65 years. Any patient with an uncontrolled infection, another autoimmune disease, pregnancy or lactation was excluded. Diagnoses relied on clinical symptoms, serum thyroxine and TRAb, thyroid ultrasound and orbital computed tomography. PBMCs were separated from over 9 ml of fresh peripheral blood using Ficoll-Paque density gradient centrifugation. Total RNA was extracted with Trizol reagent, and quality was checked on an Agilent 2100 Bioanalyzer. Comments on this clonotype: Its antigen has not been determined. No per-base quality is available; no much larger clone lies one base away.

The origin of this receptor is a woman aged 45 to 65 with Graves' hyperthyroidism. What was sequenced was blood. The chain joins TRBV7-2 to TRBJ1-1, and perhaps TRBD1 as D gene, on 6 matching bases. DNA sequence: TGTGCCAGCAGCCTACGCTCCATTACAGGGACGGCTGAAGCTTTCTTT. Protein translation: CASSLRSITGTAEAFF.